The 6 T cell receptor beta chains below come from one sample, sequenced in a study of blood T cell repertoires in COVID-19. Only in-frame clones appear in the TCRdb table, and some are missing; sequencing was by immunoSEQ multiplex PCR. The data contain tens of thousands of clones, approximately 82% of them singletons. The sample taken for sequencing was peripheral blood. The receptor set was obtained from an elderly woman with acute or convalescent COVID-19.

Only one count was recorded for this clone. J is TRBJ1-5 and V is TRBV27, with D perhaps TRBD1 (5 bases). V dropped 6 bases and J dropped 3 bases, with 18 bases sitting between them. Germline CDR1 and CDR2: MNHEY and SMNVEV (reference sequence). This CDR3 is 16 amino acids long. The CDR3, as DNA: TGTGCCAGCAGACAAACGGGGGGGAGTCCCAATCAGCCCCAGCATTTT. Protein product: CASRQTGGSPNQPQHF.

The rearrangement links TRBV28 to TRBJ1-2; unclear D gene. In germline, CDR1 is MDHEN, CDR2 SYDVKM. The V end was cut by 6 bases, the J end by 5 bases, with 7 bases between. The CDR3 runs to 11 residues. The CDR3 nucleotides are TGTGCCAGCAGCTCCTTGTATGGCTACACCTTC. This codes for CASSSLYGYTF.

This clone showed up just once. The rearrangement links TRBV19 to TRBJ2-3, with TRBD1 matching 9 bases. This CDR3 is built from 16 residues. The junction had 6 bases not matched to a gene; V was cut back by 5 bases and J by 0 bases. CDR1 is LNHDA, CDR2 SQIVND, per germline (reference sequence). In nucleotides, the CDR3 is TGTGCCAGTAGTCAACAGGGGGCGACAAGCACAGATACGCAGTATTTT. Amino acid sequence: CASSQQGATSTDTQYF.

V is TRBV27 and J is TRBJ1-1, with D possibly matching TRBD1 (5 bases). This CDR3 comprises 11 residues. Trimming cost V 6 bases and J 7 bases, with 9 bases left between them. The V gene's germline CDR1 is MNHEY and CDR2 SMNVEV (reference sequence). The CDR3 loop reads CASRGLSEAFF. The CDR3 nucleotides are TGTGCCAGCAGGGGGCTTAGTGAAGCTTTCTTT.

This clone was counted only a few times. CDR3 bases: TGTGCCAGCATTAATTTATGGCAGGCTAATGAAAAACTGTTTTTT. The encoded protein is CASINLWQANEKLFF. The genes are TRBV14 and TRBJ1-4; no clear D gene. Germline CDR1 SGHDN, CDR2 FVKESK. The CDR3 runs to 15 residues. The V end lost 7 bases, the J end lost 3 bases, and 15 bases lay between the germline ends. Full variable domain (outside the CDR3, taken from reference TRBV14 and TRBJ1-4): EAGVTQFPSHSVIEKGQTVTLRCDPISGHDNLYWYRRVMGKEIKFLLHFVKESKQDESGMPNNRFLAERTGGTYSTLKVQPAELEDSGVYFCASINLWQANEKLFFGSGTQLSVL.

With regard to this clone: One end of the junction does not line up with germline, which may come from a read error. The J gene is TRBJ2-7, the V gene TRBV2, with 8 bases fitting TRBD2. Germline V gives CDR1 SNHLY, CDR2 FYNNEI. This CDR3 has 16 amino acids. CDR3 loop: CARSDARPGGAGEQYF. The CDR3 DNA follows: TGTGCCCGCAGTGACGCGCGGCCGGGGGGGGCGGGGGAGCAGTACTTC.